The 27 T cell receptor beta chains below come from one sample, sequenced in a study of shared clonotypes between healthy human individuals (TCRdb year 2020). The library was made by the immunoSEQ multiplex PCR assay. In TCRdb, the immuneACCESS table is reduced to in-frame sequences with V and J assigned. These tables do not hold every clone; where another copy was compared, an unresolved V gene accounts for under half, and the others remain unexplained. This sample holds about 680,000 clones; roughly 72% were observed only once. The ten largest clones capture more than 1.5% of the sample. The sequenced sample was memory CD4+ T cells sorted from blood. What the cell subset or site label conveys for this sample: CD45RA-negative fraction. The origin of the receptors is a woman aged 30 to 39 in good health.

Ten or more counts support this clone. The sample contains more than one DNA sequence encoding this CDR3. The chain links TRBV5-1 to TRBJ2-1; D is possibly TRBD2 (5 bases). V shed 4 bases and J shed 0 bases, with 11 bases lying between them. This CDR3 has 15 amino acids. The germline CDR1 and CDR2 sequences are SGHRS and YFSETQ. CDR3 sequence: CASSVDSSSYNEQFF. The CDR3 DNA is TGCGCCAGCAGCGTGGACTCTAGCTCCTACAATGAGCAGTTCTTC. Drawing the rest from reference TRBV5-1 and TRBJ2-1, the complete variable domain is KAGVTQTPRYLIKTRGQQVTLSCSPISGHRSVSWYQQTPGQGLQFLFEYFSETQRNKGNFPGRFSGRQFSNSRSEMNVSTLELGDSALYLCASSVDSSSYNEQFFGPGTRLTVL.

Details on this clone: Other DNA sequences in the same sample also yield this CDR3. The gene calls are TRBV5-1 and TRBJ2-5; 12 bases match TRBD2. Trimming removed 0 bases from V and 2 bases from J; junction bases left unmatched: 2. This CDR3 spans 16 amino acids. Germline values: CDR1 SGHRS, CDR2 YFSETQ. The chain's CDR3 is CASSLVLAGGQETQYF. The CDR3 DNA reads TGCGCCAGCAGCTTGGTGCTAGCGGGAGGGCAAGAGACCCAGTACTTC.

With regard to this clone: At one end, the junction sequence differs from germline, possibly due to a read error. CDR3 bases: TGTGCCAGCAGCGCGCTCCGGGACAAATTAAACTTC. Translation: CASSALRDKLNF. The chain employs TRBV14 and TRBJ2-7; TRBD1 might be the D (6 bases). There are 12 residues in the CDR3. Germline CDR1 is SGHDN and CDR2 is FVKESK.

The J gene is TRBJ2-1, the V gene TRBV9, with TRBD2 identical over 7 bases. The CDR3 is 19 amino acids. V dropped 4 bases and J dropped 8; count of bases not matched to a gene: 24. Looked up from germline, CDR1 is SGDLS and CDR2 is YYNGEE. Written as DNA, the CDR3 is TGTGCCAGCAGCTCTCGCTCTATCAAGGGGACTACTCTATCGTATGAGCAGTTCTTC. Translation gives CASSSRSIKGTTLSYEQFF.

This chain uses TRBV5-4 with TRBJ1-5, with D maybe TRBD1 (5 bases). Trimming removed 5 bases at V and 0 bases at J, with 9 bases between. The CDR3 is made up of 14 amino acids. CDR1 and CDR2 from the germline V gene are SGHNT and YYREEE (reference sequence). As DNA, the CDR3 is TGTGCCAGCAGTAGGGACCGTAGCAATCAGCCCCAGCATTTT. It encodes CASSRDRSNQPQHF.

V and J are TRBV11-2 and TRBJ1-6; D unclear. The CDR3 extends over 12 amino acids. CDR1 is SGHAT and CDR2 is FQNNGV in the germline V gene. V was clipped by 4 bases and J by 6 bases, with 4 bases between them. The CDR3 here is CASSSSNSPLHF. In DNA form, the CDR3 reads TGTGCCAGCAGCTCTAGTAATTCACCCCTCCACTTT.

This clone came up many times. The rearrangement links TRBV5-1 to TRBJ2-1; TRBD1 agrees at 11 bases. This CDR3 is built from 15 residues. Germline trimming cut 3 bases from V and 9 bases from J; bases unmatched to any gene: 8. CDR1 is SGHRS and CDR2 is YFSETQ in the germline V gene. CDR3 sequence: CASSYGPGQGGEQFF. CDR3 in DNA: TGCGCCAGCAGCTACGGACCGGGACAGGGGGGTGAGCAGTTCTTC.

The chain employs TRBV5-4 and TRBJ1-2, with D unresolved. V lost 2 bases to trimming and J lost 4 bases, with 9 bases between them. Germline CDR1 is SGHNT and CDR2 is YYREEE (reference sequence). The CDR3 totals 13 residues. This chain's CDR3 is CASSLEWAYGYTF. The CDR3 DNA is TGTGCCAGCAGCTTAGAGTGGGCCTATGGCTACACCTTC.

This rearrangement joins TRBV2 to TRBJ1-1, with D hard to call. Germline CDR1 and CDR2: SNHLY and FYNNEI. The CDR3 covers 14 residues. Trimming removed 4 bases at V and 6 bases at J, with 15 bases between. The DNA of the CDR3 is TGTGCCAGCAGTGTACTCCGGGCCGGGTCTGAAGCTTTCTTT. It translates to CASSVLRAGSEAFF.

This chain connects TRBV10-3 to TRBJ2-7, with 7 bases aligning to TRBD1. CDR1 is ENHRY, CDR2 SYGVKD, per germline. V lost 1 base and J lost 4; bases outside the gene matches: 4. The CDR3 has 14 amino acids. The CDR3 region is CAISELQGKYEQYF. In DNA, the CDR3 is TGTGCCATCAGTGAGTTACAGGGGAAATACGAGCAGTACTTC.

The V and J genes are TRBV6-5 and TRBJ2-7, with 7 nucleotides matching TRBD1. Trimming cost V 5 bases and J 0 bases; bases outside gene matches: 7. In germline, CDR1 is MNHEY, CDR2 SVGAGI. This CDR3 spans 15 amino acids. CDR3 in DNA: TGTGCCAGCAGTCCTGACAGGGCAAGCTCCTACGAGCAGTACTTC. Amino acids: CASSPDRASSYEQYF.

The chain has TRBV2 and TRBJ2-2, with TRBD2 matching over 16 bases. Germline V CDR1 and CDR2: SNHLY, FYNNEI. V lost 6 bases and J lost 6; bases outside the gene matches: 7. The CDR3 spans 17 residues. The CDR3 bases are TGTGCCAGCAGCGCTCCCGGGACTAGCGGGAGGGCCGGGGAGCTGTTTTTT. Its translation is CASSAPGTSGRAGELFF.

V and J are TRBV19 and TRBJ2-1; 7 nucleotides line up with TRBD2. The CDR3 consists of 17 residues. The V segment lost 3 bases and the J segment 1 base; nucleotides outside the gene matches: 9. The germline CDR1 and CDR2 sequences are LNHDA and SQIVND (reference sequence). In DNA, the CDR3 is TGTGCCAGTAGTATGAGGGCTAGCGGTGGGTCCTACAATGAGCAGTTCTTC. Translated, it gives CASSMRASGGSYNEQFF.

This clone was seen more than once but under ten times. The gene calls are TRBV6-1 and TRBJ2-1; D is undetermined. Germline-derived CDR1 and CDR2 are MNHNS and SASEGT. The CDR3 extends over 13 amino acids. The V and J ends lost 3 bases and 2 bases respectively, with 5 bases between them. The CDR3 reads CASSEGPYNEQFF. The CDR3 DNA follows: TGTGCCAGCAGTGAGGGCCCCTACAATGAGCAGTTCTTC.

This clone has a handful of counts. The J gene is TRBJ1-5, the V gene TRBV4-1; D is ambiguous. Germline-derived CDR1 and CDR2 are MGHRA and YSYEKL. Trimming removed 0 bases from V and 7 bases from J, with 10 bases in between. There are 14 residues in the CDR3. As DNA, the CDR3 is TGCGCCAGCAGCCAAGAGGGTAGTGTACAGCCCCAGCATTTT. It translates to CASSQEGSVQPQHF.

V and J are TRBV18 and TRBJ1-5; TRBD1 matches 7 bases. The germline CDR1 and CDR2 sequences are KGHSH and LQKENI. The CDR3 length is 14 residues. With V trimmed by 4 bases and J by 6 bases, 6 bases remained unmatched. DNA for the CDR3: TGTGCCAGCTCACTTACAGGGGTCGGTCAGCCCCAGCATTTT. It translates to CASSLTGVGQPQHF.

The rearrangement uses TRBV7-2 and TRBJ1-2, with D unresolved. Trimming took off 4 bases at V and 1 base at J, with 10 bases between the two ends. There are 14 residues in the CDR3. CDR1 is SGHTA, CDR2 FQGNSA, per germline. The CDR3 region has the DNA TGTGCCAGCAGCTCCCACAGCGGTAACTATGGCTACACCTTC. It yields the protein CASSSHSGNYGYTF.

This chain's CDR3 is CASSPNGLVGEYEQYF. CDR3 bases: TGCGCCAGCAGCCCCAACGGACTAGTAGGAGAATACGAGCAGTACTTC. The chain joins TRBV4-1 to TRBJ2-7; TRBD2 agrees at 7 bases. CDR3 length: 16 amino acids. Germline V gene lookup returns CDR1 MGHRA and CDR2 YSYEKL. Losses at the gene ends were 4 bases for V and 4 bases for J; bases not matched to a gene: 13.

This clone was found a few times. The chain is built from TRBV29-1 and TRBJ1-2, with D maybe TRBD1 (5 bases). Trimming took 3 bases from V and 7 from J, leaving 15 bases between them. This CDR3 region has 13 residues. Germline assignment: CDR1 SQVTM and CDR2 ANQGSEA. CDR3 nucleotides: TGCAGCGTTGATTCTGGGGCGGCTTCTGGCTACACCTTC. Protein sequence: CSVDSGAASGYTF.

The genes are TRBV19 and TRBJ2-1; TRBD1 agrees at 11 bases. The V segment lost 3 bases and the J segment 5 bases; nucleotides outside the gene matches: 12. This CDR3 has 18 residues. CDR1 is LNHDA, CDR2 SQIVND, per germline (reference sequence). CDR3 DNA: TGTGCCAGTAGTATTTATTTCCGGACAGGGGGCACACACAATGAGCAGTTCTTC. This sequence encodes CASSIYFRTGGTHNEQFF.

This clone was picked up a small number of times. The chain has TRBV5-1 and TRBJ2-5; 11 positions match TRBD2. The CDR3 consists of 15 residues. Germline CDR1 reads SGHRS; CDR2 reads YFSETQ. V shed 4 bases and J 2 bases; nucleotides not matched to a gene: 4. The CDR3 region has the DNA TGCGCCAGCAGCACTAGCGGGAGTAGACAAGAGACCCAGTACTTC. Protein sequence: CASSTSGSRQETQYF.

Here the CDR3 DNA reads TGTGCCAGCAGCCCTCGACAGGGGGGAGCCTACGAGCAGTACTTC. It yields the protein CASSPRQGGAYEQYF. The chain is built from TRBV11-2 and TRBJ2-5; 9 bases are a match to TRBD1. The DNA matches TRBJ2-7 better at its end, which makes the J call doubtful. The CDR3 covers 15 residues. Germline-derived CDR1 and CDR2 are SGHAT and FQNNGV.

This chain connects TRBV15 to TRBJ2-3; 7 bases are shared with TRBD2. The CDR3 runs to 15 residues. Germline values: CDR1 LNHNV, CDR2 YYDKDF (reference sequence). The V segment lost 6 bases and the J segment 0 bases; nucleotides outside the gene matches: 6. CDR3 bases: TGTGCCACCAGATCTGGCGGGGGTAGCACAGATACGCAGTATTTT. Its translation is CATRSGGGSTDTQYF. The whole variable domain, filled in from reference TRBV15 and TRBJ2-3, reads DAMVIQNPRYQVTQFGKPVTLSCSQTLNHNVMYWYQQKSSQAPKLLFHYYDKDFNNEADTPDNFQSRRPNTSFCFLDIRSPGLGDTAMYLCATRSGGGSTDTQYFGPGTRLTVL.

A note on this clone: The sample has other DNA sequences that encode this CDR3 too. The V call is TRBV19, the J call TRBJ2-5, with TRBD1 matching 7 bases. Trimming took 1 base from V and 4 from J; bases not matched to a gene: 0. The CDR3 runs 13 residues. Germline V gene data show CDR1 as LNHDA and CDR2 as SQIVND (reference sequence). The CDR3 reads CASSIAGGETQYF. CDR3 bases: TGTGCCAGTAGTATAGCAGGGGGAGAGACCCAGTACTTC.

This clone appeared a few times. The J gene is TRBJ2-2, the V gene TRBV7-2; 9 positions agree with TRBD1. Unmatched junction bases numbered 3, after V lost 2 bases and J lost 5 bases. This CDR3 contains 15 residues. In germline, CDR1 is SGHTA, CDR2 FQGNSA. The CDR3 DNA sequence: TGTGCCAGCAGCTTATGGACAGGGGATACCGGGGAGCTGTTTTTT. Translating it yields CASSLWTGDTGELFF.

The genes are TRBV11-2 and TRBJ2-7; the D gene is possibly TRBD2 (5 bases). Germline CDR1 reads SGHAT; CDR2 reads FQNNGV. Between the trimmed V and J ends, which lost 1 base and 5 bases, there was a span of 15 bases. This CDR3 comprises 15 residues. The CDR3 region is CASSLGTFPGHEQYF. The CDR3 DNA reads as TGTGCCAGCAGCTTAGGGACTTTCCCTGGGCACGAGCAGTACTTC.

V is TRBV6-5 and J is TRBJ2-7, with D possibly being TRBD2 (5 bases). The CDR3 covers 15 residues. Germline V gives CDR1 MNHEY, CDR2 SVGAGI. The V end was cut by 6 bases, the J end by 2 bases, with 17 bases between. The CDR3 region is CASSLRGMKTYEQYF. CDR3 bases: TGTGCCAGCAGCCTCCGGGGAATGAAAACCTACGAGCAGTACTTC.